A single sample is the source of the 18 T cell receptor beta chains below, sequenced in a study of siplizumab effects on memory and regulatory T cells. Assay used: immunoSEQ multiplex PCR; TCRdb lists only in-frame clones, some missing. The top ten clones hold 0.3% of a sample with tens of thousands of clones, roughly 94% of them seen once. Sequencing was carried out using non-Treg CD4+ T cells sorted from blood. The receptors come from a human donor in good health.

The rearrangement joins TRBV18 to TRBJ1-3, with a possible D match to TRBD1 (5 bases). CDR1 is KGHSH, CDR2 LQKENI, per germline. Trimming cost V 4 bases and J 7 bases, with 14 bases left between them. CDR3 length equals 14 residues. In DNA, the CDR3 is TGTGCCAGCTCACATGACAGTTCGGGGAACACCATATATTTT. The encoded protein is CASSHDSSGNTIYF.

V is TRBV6-4 and J is TRBJ2-5; 7 nucleotides align to TRBD1. The trim removed 4 bases at V and 4 bases at J, leaving 3 bases unmatched. In germline, CDR1 is MRHNA, CDR2 SNTAGT. The CDR3 has 13 amino acids. The CDR3, as DNA: TGTGCCAGCAGTGCCAACAGGGGAGAGACCCAGTACTTC. Protein: CASSANRGETQYF.

The chain recombines TRBV18 with TRBJ2-2, with TRBD1 matching over 9 bases. The germline gives CDR1 KGHSH, CDR2 LQKENI. Trimming at V came to 3 bases and at J to 4 bases, leaving 3 bases not matched to a gene. The length of the CDR3 is 15 residues. CDR3 sequence (DNA): TGTGCCAGCTCACCCGGGACAGGGAGCACCGGGGAGCTGTTTTTT. Translated, it gives CASSPGTGSTGELFF.

The chain joins TRBV7-3 to TRBJ2-5; D is unclear. This CDR3 spans 13 amino acids. Germline CDR1 and CDR2: SGHTA and FQGTGA. Trimming left V 4 bases short and J 1 base short, with 7 bases between. For the CDR3, the DNA is TGTGCCAGCAGCTCCAGCGCCCAAGAGACCCAGTACTTC. Translating it yields CASSSSAQETQYF.

This clone was counted between two and nine times. This chain joins TRBV6-1 and TRBJ1-2; D not certain. V gave up 6 bases and J gave up 6 bases, with 8 bases separating them. Germline V gene data show CDR1 as MNHNS and CDR2 as SASEGT. The CDR3 is 11 amino acids. This CDR3 reads CASRGYDGYTF. The DNA for the CDR3 is TGTGCCAGCAGGGGGTATGATGGCTACACCTTC.

V and J are TRBV15 and TRBJ2-6; D is unresolved. The CDR3 extends over 17 amino acids. Between the trimmed V and J ends, which lost 0 bases and 1 base, there was a span of 10 bases. CDR1 is LNHNV, CDR2 YYDKDF, per germline (reference sequence). The CDR3 DNA reads as TGTGCCACCAGCAGAGAATCATTCGCATCTGGGGCCAACGTCCTGACTTTC. It yields the protein CATSRESFASGANVLTF. Full variable domain (remainder filled in from reference TRBV15 and TRBJ2-6): DAMVIQNPRYQVTQFGKPVTLSCSQTLNHNVMYWYQQKSSQAPKLLFHYYDKDFNNEADTPDNFQSRRPNTSFCFLDIRSPGLGDTAMYLCATSRESFASGANVLTFGAGSRLTVL.

J is TRBJ2-7 and V is TRBV20-1; the D is unclear. V was cut by 3 bases and J by 4 bases, with 4 bases left in between. CDR1 is DFQATT, CDR2 SNEGSKA, per germline (reference sequence). The CDR3 contains 10 residues. Here the CDR3 DNA reads TGCAGTGCTAGCCTATACGAGCAGTACTTC. Translated, it gives CSASLYEQYF.

V and J are TRBV19 and TRBJ2-3, with TRBD2 identical over 8 bases. Per germline, CDR1 LNHDA and CDR2 SQIVND (reference sequence). This CDR3 is 13 amino acids long. The V segment lost 9 bases and the J segment 4 bases; nucleotides outside the gene matches: 6. CDR3 loop: CASGGGIADTQYF. The CDR3 DNA follows: TGTGCCAGCGGGGGGGGGATCGCAGATACGCAGTATTTT.

This chain joins TRBV7-8 and TRBJ2-3, with unresolved D. From germline, CDR1 is SGHVS and CDR2 FQNEAQ. The CDR3 length is 14 residues. Trimming left V 2 bases short and J 6 bases short, with 12 bases between. CDR3 sequence: CASSLKRIVDTQYF. As DNA, the CDR3 is TGTGCCAGCAGCTTAAAGAGGATCGTGGATACGCAGTATTTT.

The genes are TRBV21-1 and TRBJ1-3; TRBD1 is taken as the D call from the table, unchecked against the DNA. TRBV21-1 is a documented pseudogene. This CDR3 spans 18 amino acids. CDR3 sequence: CASSKAKAGTGVGNTIYF. The CDR3 DNA sequence: TGTGCCAGCAGCAAAGCGAAAGCCGGGACAGGGGTAGGAAACACCATATATTTT.

The chain employs TRBV7-2 and TRBJ2-3; 9 bases map to TRBD1. Germline assignment: CDR1 SGHTA and CDR2 FQGNSA. Losses at the gene ends were 7 bases for V and 6 bases for J; bases not matched to a gene: 11. CDR3 length: 15 amino acids. The CDR3 DNA reads as TGTGCCAGCACCTGGGCGGGACAGGGAAGTGATACGCAGTATTTT. It specifies CASTWAGQGSDTQYF. Supplemented by reference TRBV7-2 and TRBJ2-3, the full variable domain reads GAGVSQSPSNKVTEKGKDVELRCDPISGHTALYWYRQSLGQGLEFLIYFQGNSAPDKSGLPSDRFSAERTGGSVSTLTIQRTQQEDSAVYLCASTWAGQGSDTQYFGPGTRLTVL.

V gene TRBV10-1 combines with J gene TRBJ1-5, with D possibly matching TRBD1 (5 bases). The CDR3 is 13 amino acids. Germline V lookup: CDR1 WNHNN, CDR2 SYGVQD (reference sequence). V lost 10 bases, J lost 5 bases, and 15 bases lay in between. The CDR3 sequence is CATKQAAHQPQHF. CDR3 nucleotides: TGCGCCACCAAACAGGCAGCCCATCAGCCCCAGCATTTT.

The chain is built from TRBV4-1 and TRBJ2-7; no reliable D call. With 2 bases removed from V and 2 bases from J, the gap between germline ends came to 16 bases. This CDR3 spans 16 amino acids. In germline, CDR1 is MGHRA, CDR2 YSYEKL. The CDR3 is CASSQYAALLTYEQYF. CDR3 in DNA: TGCGCCAGCAGCCAATACGCGGCCCTTTTGACCTACGAGCAGTACTTC.

V is TRBV6-5 and J is TRBJ2-7; 7 nucleotides match TRBD2. The germline CDR1 and CDR2 sequences are MNHEY and SVGAGI. This CDR3 contains 14 residues. The V and J ends lost 7 bases and 3 bases, in that order; junction bases with no gene match: 9. The CDR3 loop reads CASTRGRGVYEQYF. CDR3 coding DNA: TGTGCCAGCACCCGGGGGAGGGGCGTCTACGAGCAGTACTTC.

J is TRBJ2-1 and V is TRBV7-2; 9 bases fit TRBD2. J was trimmed by 0 bases and V by 2 bases; bases with no gene match: 8. The CDR3 consists of 18 residues. Germline loops: CDR1 SGHTA, CDR2 FQGNSA. In DNA form, the CDR3 reads TGTGCCAGCAGCTTATGGGCTAGCGGGACCACCTCCTACAATGAGCAGTTCTTC. As protein: CASSLWASGTTSYNEQFF.

J is TRBJ2-2 and V is TRBV19; 10 bases align to TRBD1. The V segment lost 9 bases and the J segment 6 bases; nucleotides outside the gene matches: 13. Looked up from germline, CDR1 is LNHDA and CDR2 is SQIVND (reference sequence). This CDR3 contains 16 residues. The CDR3 DNA is TGTGCCAGCCTACTTTCCGGGACAGGGGTATCCGGGGAGCTGTTTTTT. Its translation is CASLLSGTGVSGELFF.

This clone was detected only once. This chain's CDR3 is CASRQDSRPYEQYF. The CDR3 DNA reads as TGTGCCAGCAGACAGGACAGCCGCCCCTACGAGCAGTACTTC. This chain joins TRBV2 and TRBJ2-7; D might be TRBD1 (6 bases). In germline, CDR1 is SNHLY, CDR2 FYNNEI. The ends were cut back, 6 bases at V and 2 bases at J, with 14 bases in the middle. CDR3 length: 14 amino acids.

CDR3 nucleotides: TGTGCCAGCAGTGAACAGTCTCTGGTTAGAAACACCATATATTTT. It translates to CASSEQSLVRNTIYF. This sequence joins TRBV2 and TRBJ1-3; no definite D call. Germline V lookup: CDR1 SNHLY, CDR2 FYNNEI. V lost 2 bases and J 5 bases, leaving 13 bases between the germline ends. The CDR3 covers 15 residues.